The T cell receptor beta chain described here comes from a study of CD8+ T cells in alopecia areata. Background on the study: For the treated group, dosing was oral tofacitinib at 5 to 10 mg twice daily.

Overall study findings and caveats: Normal scalp showed lower clonality than lesional scalp, especially alopecia totalis/universalis.

Germline CDR1 is SQVTM and CDR2 is ANQGSEA. Losses at the gene ends were 6 bases for V and 3 bases for J; bases not matched to a gene: 11. The CDR3 totals 15 residues. This clone was counted between two and nine times. Antigen specificity is unknown. RNA was isolated and reverse transcribed to cDNA, the sequencing template. Data came from immunoSEQ multiplex PCR; TCRdb stores just in-frame clones and leaves some out. The top ten hold 4.2% of the sample, which has about 190,000 clones, about 64% seen once. The treatment: oral pan-JAK inhibitor, 5-10 mg twice daily. Here the sequenced sample was CD4+ T cells sorted from blood, taken at week 4, from a patient treated with tofacitinib. The chain has TRBV29-1 and TRBJ2-3; 8 bases fit TRBD1. This TCR was sampled from a human donor with alopecia areata. As DNA, the CDR3 is TGCAGCGTGGGGGACGACAGGGGAGTAACAGATACGCAGTATTTT. Translation gives CSVGDDRGVTDTQYF.